One sample yielded the 22 T cell receptor beta chains listed below, sequenced in a study of radiation and T cells in renal cell carcinoma. TCRdb's copy holds only in-frame clones and misses some; the assay was immunoSEQ multiplex PCR. The sample holds approximately 94,000 clones; roughly four fifths are singletons and the top ten take 5% to 7.5%. Indicated time point: baseline pretreatment blood. As to treatment: 15 Gy SBRT to primary tumor, nephrectomy 4 weeks later. The material was blood, obtained from a patient whose treatment included radiotherapy and nephrectomy. These TCRs come from a man aged 60 to 69 with renal cell carcinoma.

V gene TRBV4-1 combines with J gene TRBJ2-3, with D perhaps TRBD2 (7 bases). V was cut by 0 bases and J by 6 bases, with 19 bases left in between. This CDR3 has 17 residues. CDR1 MGHRA and CDR2 YSYEKL come from the germline V gene. The CDR3 protein is CASSQEGGGPVSDTQYF. The CDR3 region has the DNA TGCGCCAGCAGCCAAGAAGGGGGGGGGCCCGTGTCCGATACGCAGTATTTT.

The chain combines TRBV7-9 with TRBJ2-7; TRBD1 is a possible D gene (6 bases). Germline values: CDR1 SEHNR, CDR2 FQNEAQ (reference sequence). The CDR3 contains 16 residues. V dropped 1 base and J dropped 2 bases, with 15 bases sitting between them. The CDR3, as DNA: TGTGCCAGCAGCTTAGAGACCGGACAGCTTCCCTACGAGCAGTACTTC. Protein: CASSLETGQLPYEQYF.

J is TRBJ1-1 and V is TRBV7-9; D gene uncertain. CDR1 SEHNR and CDR2 FQNEAQ come from the germline V gene (reference sequence). V dropped 6 bases and J dropped 0 bases, with 11 bases sitting between them. The CDR3 runs 14 residues. CDR3 sequence: CASRTSGMNTEAFF. CDR3 nucleotides: TGTGCCAGCAGAACATCCGGGATGAACACTGAAGCTTTCTTT.

The rearrangement joins TRBV28 to TRBJ2-7, with D perhaps assigned TRBD1 or TRBD2 (5 bases each). This CDR3 has 15 residues. Trimming stripped 4 bases from V and 1 base from J, with 14 bases between. CDR1 MDHEN and CDR2 SYDVKM come from the germline V gene. The CDR3 DNA is TGTGCCAGCAGTTACGAGGGACGGCCATCCTACGAGCAGTACTTC. Translating gives CASSYEGRPSYEQYF.

The chain recombines TRBV28 with TRBJ1-4; the D is unclear. Trimming cost V 3 bases and J 7 bases, with 9 bases left between them. There are 13 residues in the CDR3. Germline V lookup: CDR1 MDHEN, CDR2 SYDVKM. In DNA form, the CDR3 reads TGTGCCAGCAGTTTGTGGGGAGGTGAAAAACTGTTTTTT. Its protein product is CASSLWGGEKLFF.

This chain links TRBV11-2 with TRBJ2-7; TRBD1 is a possible D gene (6 bases). Per germline, CDR1 SGHAT and CDR2 FQNNGV. This CDR3 comprises 15 residues. V was trimmed by 0 bases and J by 7 bases, leaving 16 bases between them. CDR3 protein: CASSLDQGRVWEQYF. The CDR3 DNA reads TGTGCCAGCAGCTTAGACCAGGGGCGAGTATGGGAGCAGTACTTC.

This chain joins TRBV5-1 and TRBJ2-7, with 10 bases identical to TRBD1. Germline CDR1 and CDR2: SGHRS and YFSETQ. The CDR3 loop spans 14 amino acids. Unmatched junction bases numbered 8, after V lost 4 bases and J lost 7 bases. The CDR3 loop is CASSPRQGAWEQYF. For the CDR3, the DNA is TGCGCCAGCAGCCCCCGACAGGGGGCATGGGAGCAGTACTTC.

This clone is deemed medium-sized. The CDR3 is CASSIRSGLNQPQHF. The DNA of the CDR3 is TGTGCCAGTAGTATACGGTCAGGGTTGAATCAGCCCCAGCATTTT. J is TRBJ1-5 and V is TRBV19; TRBD1 might be the D (5 bases). Germline-derived CDR1 and CDR2 are LNHDA and SQIVND (reference sequence). Trimming took off 2 bases at V and 4 bases at J, with 12 bases between the two ends. CDR3 length: 15 amino acids.

This chain uses TRBV5-5 with TRBJ2-3; TRBD2 might be the D (6 bases). Per germline, CDR1 SGHKS and CDR2 YYEKEE (reference sequence). The germline V and J ends were trimmed by 0 bases and 4 bases, with 12 bases remaining between them. The CDR3 contains 15 residues. CDR3 amino acids: CASSLVTRESDTQYF. The CDR3 DNA reads as TGTGCCAGCAGCTTGGTGACACGGGAGTCAGATACGCAGTATTTT.

The chain uses TRBV7-3 and TRBJ2-1; TRBD2 agrees at 9 bases. With V trimmed by 8 bases and J by 7 bases, 6 bases remained unmatched. This CDR3 is 13 amino acids long. Germline CDR1 SGHTA, CDR2 FQGTGA. This chain's CDR3 is CASGLAGRNEQFF. The CDR3 DNA follows: TGTGCCAGCGGGCTAGCGGGAAGGAATGAGCAGTTCTTC.

The J gene is TRBJ2-7, the V gene TRBV25-1; D unresolved. This CDR3 is 11 amino acids long. CDR1 MGHDK and CDR2 SYGVNS come from the germline V gene. Trimming removed 0 bases at V and 3 bases at J, with 0 bases between. The DNA for the CDR3 is TGTGCCAGCAGTGAATACTACGAGCAGTACTTC. Translating gives CASSEYYEQYF.

V is TRBV5-1 and J is TRBJ2-7; no firm D call. Trimming took off 5 bases at V and 1 base at J, with 16 bases between the two ends. Germline CDR1 and CDR2: SGHRS and YFSETQ. CDR3 length equals 15 residues. The CDR3 sequence: CASRPPFVTSYEQYF. In DNA form, the CDR3 reads TGCGCCAGCAGACCCCCCTTTGTTACGTCCTACGAGCAGTACTTC.

The genes are TRBV6-1 and TRBJ1-1; D gene unclear. Germline V gene sequence: CDR1 MNHNS, CDR2 SASEGT. The CDR3 has 11 amino acids. Deletions cut 7 bases from V and 1 base from J, with 4 bases between. The CDR3 reads CASNWNTEAFF. Here the CDR3 DNA reads TGTGCCAGCAACTGGAACACTGAAGCTTTCTTT.

This clone was counted at least ten times. The chain combines TRBV6-4 with TRBJ2-6; the D is unclear. Germline V gene sequence: CDR1 MRHNA, CDR2 SNTAGT. CDR3 length equals 14 residues. V was trimmed by 2 bases and J by 0 bases, leaving 2 bases between them. For the CDR3, the DNA is TGTGCCAGCAGTGACAACTCTGGGGCCAACGTCCTGACTTTC. Its protein product is CASSDNSGANVLTF.

The chain combines TRBV5-4 with TRBJ2-7; 10 nucleotides match TRBD1. V was pared by 0 bases and J by 0 bases, with 3 bases of the junction left unmatched. Looked up from germline, CDR1 is SGHNT and CDR2 is YYREEE (reference sequence). CDR3 length equals 16 residues. The CDR3 is CASSLGQGAASYEQYF. The CDR3 region has the DNA TGTGCCAGCAGCTTGGGACAGGGGGCGGCCTCCTACGAGCAGTACTTC. The full variable domain, with the rest looked up from reference TRBV5-4 and TRBJ2-7, is ETGVTQSPTHLIKTRGQQVTLRCSSQSGHNTVSWYQQALGQGPQFIFQYYREEENGRGNFPPRFSGLQFPNYSSELNVNALELDDSALYLCASSLGQGAASYEQYFGPGTRLTVT.

The chain joins TRBV28 to TRBJ2-7, with a weak D call TRBD2 (6 bases). Per germline, CDR1 MDHEN and CDR2 SYDVKM. CDR3 length: 14 amino acids. The V and J ends lost 1 base and 5 bases respectively, with 12 bases between them. CDR3 coding DNA: TGTGCCAGCAGTTTATCCGGGGGAGGCAACGAGCAGTACTTC. Protein product: CASSLSGGGNEQYF.

The chain couples TRBV7-6 to TRBJ2-7; TRBD1 matches 7 bases. J gave up 5 bases and V 2 bases, and 12 bases lay outside the gene matches. This CDR3 comprises 16 residues. Germline values: CDR1 SGHVS, CDR2 FNYEAQ. The CDR3 protein is CASSLLGGTVGHEQYF. CDR3 sequence (DNA): TGTGCCAGCAGCTTACTAGGTGGGACAGTGGGGCACGAGCAGTACTTC.

This clone was picked up one time. This chain's CDR3 is CASSPDHVNTEAFF. In nucleotides, the CDR3 is TGTGCCAGCTCACCTGATCATGTGAACACTGAAGCTTTCTTT. The chain links TRBV18 to TRBJ1-1; D call uncertain. V was pared by 3 bases and J by 0 bases, with 8 bases between. Germline V CDR1 and CDR2: KGHSH, LQKENI. The CDR3 is 14 residues long. The variable domain in full, with the rest retrieved from reference TRBV18 and TRBJ1-1, is NAGVMQNPRHLVRRRGQEARLRCSPMKGHSHVYWYRQLPEEGLKFMVYLQKENIIDESGMPKERFSAEFPKEGPSILRIQQVVRGDSAAYFCASSPDHVNTEAFFGQGTRLTVV.

J is TRBJ2-5 and V is TRBV6-5, with TRBD2 identical over 14 bases. V shed 5 bases, J shed 5 bases, and the junction held 4 bases outside the gene matches. CDR1 is MNHEY and CDR2 is SVGAGI in the germline V gene. The CDR3 spans 15 residues. The CDR3 sequence: CASSKGTSGSETQYF. The CDR3 nucleotides read TGTGCCAGCAGTAAGGGGACTAGCGGGAGTGAGACCCAGTACTTC.

The chain is built from TRBV18 and TRBJ1-2; 7 nucleotides agree with TRBD1. V gave up 2 bases and J gave up 2 bases; unmatched junction bases: 8. CDR1 and CDR2 from the germline V gene are KGHSH and LQKENI. The CDR3 contains 16 residues. This CDR3 reads CASSPSQTGLNYGYTF. The CDR3 DNA sequence: TGTGCCAGCTCACCAAGCCAGACAGGGCTGAACTATGGCTACACCTTC.

This clone was observed a single time. This sequence joins TRBV9 and TRBJ2-3, with no clear D. The CDR3 extends over 15 amino acids. Germline CDR1 reads SGDLS; CDR2 reads YYNGEE. V lost 4 bases, J lost 0 bases, and 12 bases lay in between. CDR3 bases: TGTGCCAGCAGCTCCCGGTCAAAAAGCACAGATACGCAGTATTTT. Translating gives CASSSRSKSTDTQYF.

The J gene is TRBJ1-6, the V gene TRBV15; no definite D call. The length of the CDR3 is 14 residues. Germline lookup yields CDR1 LNHNV and CDR2 YYDKDF (reference sequence). Trimming stripped 1 base from V and 9 bases from J, with 10 bases between. CDR3 sequence (DNA): TGTGCCACCAGCAGAGCCTCGACGGCTTCACCCCTCCACTTT. Translated: CATSRASTASPLHF.